This T cell receptor beta chain was captured in a study of CD8 T cells in Susac syndrome. Trimming cost V 6 bases and J 6 bases, with 19 bases left between them. The CDR3 covers 15 residues. Germline V gene data show CDR1 as LNHDA and CDR2 as SQIVND (reference sequence). With random hexamers, roughly 0.5 to 1 ug RNA was reverse transcribed. Amplification of the TCR beta CDR3 was carried out by immunoSEQ multiplex PCR, which spanned a total of 54 Vbeta and 13 Jbeta segments. From the immunoSEQ multiplex PCR reads, TCRdb called clonotypes with MiXCR, one entry per CDR3 protein. Here the sample spans approximately 100,000 distinct CDR3 sequences, 85% to 95% being singletons.

This TCR derives from a human donor in good health. Sequencing was performed on CD8+ T cells from PBMCs. This chain joins TRBV19 and TRBJ2-3; D gene unclear. CDR3 in DNA: TGTGCCAGTAGCCCAACTTCCTCCCGAATCGATACGCAGTATTTT. Protein product: CASSPTSSRIDTQYF.